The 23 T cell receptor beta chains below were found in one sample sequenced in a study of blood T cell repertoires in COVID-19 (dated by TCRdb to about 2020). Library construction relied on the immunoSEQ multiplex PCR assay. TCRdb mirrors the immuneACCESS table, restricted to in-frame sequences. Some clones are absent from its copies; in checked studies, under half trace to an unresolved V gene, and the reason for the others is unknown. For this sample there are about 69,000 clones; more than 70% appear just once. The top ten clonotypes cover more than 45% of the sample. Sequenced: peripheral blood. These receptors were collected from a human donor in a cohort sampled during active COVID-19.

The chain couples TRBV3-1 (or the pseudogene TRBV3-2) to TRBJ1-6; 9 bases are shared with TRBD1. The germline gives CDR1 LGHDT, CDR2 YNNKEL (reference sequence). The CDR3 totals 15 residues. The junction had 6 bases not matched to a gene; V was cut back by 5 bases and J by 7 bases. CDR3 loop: CASSEGQGINSPLHF. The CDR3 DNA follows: TGTGCCAGCAGCGAAGGACAGGGGATAAATTCACCCCTCCACTTT.

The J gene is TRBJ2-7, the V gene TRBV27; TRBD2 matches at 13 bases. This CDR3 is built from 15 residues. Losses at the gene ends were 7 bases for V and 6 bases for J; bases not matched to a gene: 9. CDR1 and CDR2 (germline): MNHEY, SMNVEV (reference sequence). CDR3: CASTPTSGRFGEQYF. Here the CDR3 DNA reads TGTGCCAGCACACCGACTAGCGGGAGGTTTGGCGAGCAGTACTTC.

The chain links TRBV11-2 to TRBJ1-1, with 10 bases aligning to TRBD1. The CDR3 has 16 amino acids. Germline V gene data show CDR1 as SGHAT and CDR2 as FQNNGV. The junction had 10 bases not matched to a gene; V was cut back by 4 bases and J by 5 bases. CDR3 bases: TGTGCCAGCAGCTCGGACAGGGGGGTCTCGAATACTGAAGCTTTCTTT. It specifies CASSSDRGVSNTEAFF.

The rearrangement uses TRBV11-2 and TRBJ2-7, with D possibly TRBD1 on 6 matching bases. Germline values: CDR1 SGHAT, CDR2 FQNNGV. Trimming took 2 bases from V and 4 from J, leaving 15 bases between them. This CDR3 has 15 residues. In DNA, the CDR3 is TGTGCCAGCAGCTTATTCACAGGGTATTTTTACGAGCAGTACTTC. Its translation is CASSLFTGYFYEQYF. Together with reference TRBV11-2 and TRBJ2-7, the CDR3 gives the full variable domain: EAGVAQSPRYKIIEKRQSVAFWCNPISGHATLYWYQQILGQGPKLLIQFQNNGVVDDSQLPKDRFSAERLKGVDSTLKIQPAKLEDSAVYLCASSLFTGYFYEQYFGPGTRLTVT.

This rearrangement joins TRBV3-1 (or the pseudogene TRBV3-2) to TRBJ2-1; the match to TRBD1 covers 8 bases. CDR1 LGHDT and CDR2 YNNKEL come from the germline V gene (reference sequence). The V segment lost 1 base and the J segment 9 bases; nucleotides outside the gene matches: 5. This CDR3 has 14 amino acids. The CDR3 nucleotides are TGTGCCAGCAGCCAAGGTCCAGGGGGCAGTGAGCAGTTCTTC. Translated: CASSQGPGGSEQFF.

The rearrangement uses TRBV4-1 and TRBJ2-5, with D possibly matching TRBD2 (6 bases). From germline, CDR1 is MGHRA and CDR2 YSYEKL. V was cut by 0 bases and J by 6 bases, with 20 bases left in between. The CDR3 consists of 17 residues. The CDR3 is CASSQDPLASEVKTQYF. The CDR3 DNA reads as TGCGCCAGCAGCCAAGATCCCCTAGCGTCGGAAGTGAAGACCCAGTACTTC.

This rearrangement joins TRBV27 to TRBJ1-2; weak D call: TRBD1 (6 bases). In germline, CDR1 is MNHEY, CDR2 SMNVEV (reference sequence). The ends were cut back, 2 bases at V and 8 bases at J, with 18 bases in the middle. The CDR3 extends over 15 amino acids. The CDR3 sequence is CASSLRGGVITGYTF. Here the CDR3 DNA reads TGTGCCAGCAGTTTAAGAGGGGGGGTCATAACGGGCTACACCTTC.

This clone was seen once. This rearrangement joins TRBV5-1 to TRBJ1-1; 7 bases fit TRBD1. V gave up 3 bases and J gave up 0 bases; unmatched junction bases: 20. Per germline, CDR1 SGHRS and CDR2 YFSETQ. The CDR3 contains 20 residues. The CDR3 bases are TGCGCCAGCAGCTCGACTGGTGGCTGGGACAGACCTTTTATGAACACTGAAGCTTTCTTT. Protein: CASSSTGGWDRPFMNTEAFF.

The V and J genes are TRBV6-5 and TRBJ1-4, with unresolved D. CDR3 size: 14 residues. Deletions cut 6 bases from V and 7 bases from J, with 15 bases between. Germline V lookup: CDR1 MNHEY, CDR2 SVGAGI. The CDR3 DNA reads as TGTGCCAGCAGCAAGAGGGAGATGGGTGAAAAACTGTTTTTT. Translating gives CASSKREMGEKLFF.

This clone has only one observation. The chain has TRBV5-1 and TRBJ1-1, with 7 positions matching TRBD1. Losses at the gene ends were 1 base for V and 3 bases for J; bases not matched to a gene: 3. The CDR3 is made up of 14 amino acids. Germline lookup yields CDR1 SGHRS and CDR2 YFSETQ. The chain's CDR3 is CASSLTGAYTEAFF. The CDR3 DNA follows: TGCGCCAGCAGCTTGACAGGGGCCTACACTGAAGCTTTCTTT.

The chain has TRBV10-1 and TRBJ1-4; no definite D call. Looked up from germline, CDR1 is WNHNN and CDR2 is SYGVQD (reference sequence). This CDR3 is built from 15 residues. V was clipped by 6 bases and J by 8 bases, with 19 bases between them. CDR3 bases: TGCGCCAGCAGGCTCGGGAGGGTGTTACGGGAAAAACTGTTTTTT. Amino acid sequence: CASRLGRVLREKLFF.

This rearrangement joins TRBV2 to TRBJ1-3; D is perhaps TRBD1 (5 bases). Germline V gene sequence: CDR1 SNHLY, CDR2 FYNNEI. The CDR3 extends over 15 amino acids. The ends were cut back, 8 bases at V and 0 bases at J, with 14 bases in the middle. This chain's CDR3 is CASSAGLLSGNTIYF. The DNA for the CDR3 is TGTGCCAGCTCGGCAGGGCTGCTCTCTGGAAACACCATATATTTT.

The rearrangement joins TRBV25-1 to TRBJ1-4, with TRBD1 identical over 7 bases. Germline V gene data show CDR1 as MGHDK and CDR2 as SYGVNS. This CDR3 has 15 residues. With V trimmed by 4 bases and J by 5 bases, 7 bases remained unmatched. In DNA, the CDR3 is TGTGCCAGCAGTGCTCGGGACAGCCGGAATGAAAAACTGTTTTTT. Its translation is CASSARDSRNEKLFF.

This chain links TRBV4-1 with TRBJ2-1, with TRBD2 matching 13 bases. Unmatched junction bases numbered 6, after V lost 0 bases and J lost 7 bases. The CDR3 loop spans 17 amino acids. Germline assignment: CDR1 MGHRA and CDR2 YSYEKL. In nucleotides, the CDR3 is TGCGCCAGCAGCCAAGATGTGGGGACTAGCGGGAAAAATGAGCAGTTCTTC. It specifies CASSQDVGTSGKNEQFF.

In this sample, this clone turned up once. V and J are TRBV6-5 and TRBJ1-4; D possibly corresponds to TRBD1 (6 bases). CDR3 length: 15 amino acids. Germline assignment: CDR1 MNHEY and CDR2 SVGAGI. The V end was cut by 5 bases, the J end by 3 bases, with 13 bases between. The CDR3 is CASSTGTPANEKLFF. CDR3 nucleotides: TGTGCCAGCAGTACAGGGACCCCGGCTAATGAAAAACTGTTTTTT.

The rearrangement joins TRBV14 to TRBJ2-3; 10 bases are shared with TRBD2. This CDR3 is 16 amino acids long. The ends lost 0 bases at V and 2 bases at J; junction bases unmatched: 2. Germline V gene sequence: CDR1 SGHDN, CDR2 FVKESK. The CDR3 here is CASSQETSGVTDTQYF. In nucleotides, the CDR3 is TGTGCCAGCAGCCAAGAAACTAGCGGGGTCACAGATACGCAGTATTTT.

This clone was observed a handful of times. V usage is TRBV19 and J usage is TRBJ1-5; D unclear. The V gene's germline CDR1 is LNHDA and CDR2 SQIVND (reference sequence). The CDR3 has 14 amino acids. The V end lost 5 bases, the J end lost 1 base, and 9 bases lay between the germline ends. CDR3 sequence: CASSGGISNQPQHF. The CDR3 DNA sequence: TGTGCCAGTAGTGGCGGCATAAGCAATCAGCCCCAGCATTTT.

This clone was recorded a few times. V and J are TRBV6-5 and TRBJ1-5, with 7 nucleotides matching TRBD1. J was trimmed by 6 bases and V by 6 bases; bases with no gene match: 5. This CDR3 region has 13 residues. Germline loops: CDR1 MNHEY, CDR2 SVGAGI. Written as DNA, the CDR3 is TGTGCCAGCAGGAGGGACAGAGCTCAGCCCCAGCATTTT. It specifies CASRRDRAQPQHF.

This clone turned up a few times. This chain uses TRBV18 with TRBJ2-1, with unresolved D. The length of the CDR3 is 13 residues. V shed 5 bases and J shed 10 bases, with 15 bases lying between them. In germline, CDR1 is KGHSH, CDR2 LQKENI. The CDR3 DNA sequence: TGTGCCAGCTCAACTGCCGGCGTCAGGGAGCAGTTCTTC. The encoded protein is CASSTAGVREQFF.

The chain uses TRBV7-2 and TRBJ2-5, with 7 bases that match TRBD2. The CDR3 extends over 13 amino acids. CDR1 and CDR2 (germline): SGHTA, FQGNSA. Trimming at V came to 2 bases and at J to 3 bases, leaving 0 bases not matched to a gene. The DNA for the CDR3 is TGTGCCAGCAGCTTAAGCGGGGAAGAGACCCAGTACTTC. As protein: CASSLSGEETQYF.

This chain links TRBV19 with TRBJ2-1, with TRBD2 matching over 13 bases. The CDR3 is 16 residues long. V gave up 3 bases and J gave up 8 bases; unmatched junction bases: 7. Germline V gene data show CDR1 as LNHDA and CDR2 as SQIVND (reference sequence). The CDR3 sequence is CASSILTSGRPDEQFF. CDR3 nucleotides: TGTGCCAGTAGTATTCTGACTAGCGGGAGGCCCGATGAGCAGTTCTTC.

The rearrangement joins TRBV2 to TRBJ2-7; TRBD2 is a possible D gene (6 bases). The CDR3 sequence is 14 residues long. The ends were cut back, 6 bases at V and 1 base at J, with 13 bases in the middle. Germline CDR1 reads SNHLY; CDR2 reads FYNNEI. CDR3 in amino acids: CASRTGTHSYEQYF. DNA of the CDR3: TGTGCCAGCAGGACCGGGACTCATTCCTACGAGCAGTACTTC.

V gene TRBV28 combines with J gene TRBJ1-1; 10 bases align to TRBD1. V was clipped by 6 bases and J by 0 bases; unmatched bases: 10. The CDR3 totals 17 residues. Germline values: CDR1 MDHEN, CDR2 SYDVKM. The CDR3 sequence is CASSRPGQGIMNTEAFF. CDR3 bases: TGTGCCAGCAGCCGACCGGGACAGGGGATTATGAACACTGAAGCTTTCTTT.